The 30 T cell receptor beta chains below come from one sample, sequenced in a study of blood T cell repertoires in COVID-19. Assay: immunoSEQ multiplex PCR; the TCRdb copy retains only in-frame clones and omits some. Here the sample spans 120,000 to 150,000 clones, around 90% being singletons. Material: peripheral blood. The receptors here all came from a human donor in a cohort sampled during active COVID-19.

CDR3 sequence: CASKDWGDNQPQHF. In nucleotides, the CDR3 is TGTGCCAGTAAGGATTGGGGGGACAATCAGCCCCAGCATTTT. The chain combines TRBV19 with TRBJ1-5, with a possible D match to TRBD1 (5 bases). V dropped 7 bases and J dropped 3 bases, with 13 bases sitting between them. This CDR3 is 14 amino acids long. The germline V gene has CDR1 LNHDA and CDR2 SQIVND (reference sequence).

This rearrangement joins TRBV25-1 to TRBJ2-7; the match to TRBD2 covers 9 bases. V lost 3 bases, J lost 2 bases, and 8 bases stayed unmatched. Germline lookup yields CDR1 MGHDK and CDR2 SYGVNS. The CDR3 spans 16 residues. CDR3 nucleotide sequence: TGTGCCAGCAGTGAGGATGCTAGCGGGACCCCCTACGAGCAGTACTTC. This codes for CASSEDASGTPYEQYF.

CDR3: CASSGTPNYGYTF. The CDR3 DNA reads TGTGCCAGCAGCGGGACACCTAACTATGGCTACACCTTC. The chain joins TRBV2 to TRBJ1-2; the D gene is possibly TRBD1 (6 bases). Germline loops: CDR1 SNHLY, CDR2 FYNNEI. CDR3 length equals 13 residues. Trimming left V 6 bases short and J 0 bases short, with 8 bases between.

By frequency in the sample, this clone is medium-sized (0.01 to 0.1%). The sample carries other DNA sequences with the same CDR3. The rearrangement uses TRBV9 and TRBJ2-5, with 11 bases that match TRBD2. This CDR3 comprises 16 residues. Trimming at V came to 4 bases and at J to 1 base, leaving 6 bases not matched to a gene. The V gene's germline CDR1 is SGDLS and CDR2 YYNGEE. CDR3 protein: CASSPRLAGTQETQYF. CDR3 bases: TGTGCCAGCAGCCCCCGACTAGCGGGGACCCAAGAGACCCAGTACTTC.

The gene calls are TRBV28 and TRBJ2-6, with D maybe TRBD2 (6 bases). CDR1 MDHEN and CDR2 SYDVKM come from the germline V gene. Trimming left V 7 bases short and J 0 bases short, with 10 bases between. This CDR3 has 15 residues. Here the CDR3 reads CASTPGGSGANVLTF. CDR3 in DNA: TGTGCCAGCACCCCCGGGGGCTCTGGGGCCAACGTCCTGACTTTC.

This clone has a handful of counts. The chain combines TRBV19 with TRBJ2-1, with 8 bases lining up with TRBD2. The CDR3 runs 16 residues. Germline V CDR1 and CDR2: LNHDA, SQIVND (reference sequence). Unmatched junction bases numbered 8, after V lost 5 bases and J lost 2 bases. The CDR3 loop reads CASSAGTRVAYNEQFF. CDR3 bases: TGTGCCAGTAGTGCTGGGACTAGGGTGGCCTACAATGAGCAGTTCTTC.

V and J are TRBV7-8 and TRBJ2-5; D is possibly TRBD2 (5 bases). CDR3 length equals 17 residues. The V end was cut by 0 bases, the J end by 2 bases, with 16 bases between. Germline CDR1 and CDR2: SGHVS and FQNEAQ. CDR3 in amino acids: CASSLASRGWLQETQYF. The CDR3 region has the DNA TGTGCCAGCAGCTTAGCGAGCAGAGGGTGGCTTCAAGAGACCCAGTACTTC.

V is TRBV9 and J is TRBJ1-4; 8 positions match TRBD1. The trim removed 3 bases at V and 8 bases at J, leaving 6 bases unmatched. Germline V CDR1 and CDR2: SGDLS, YYNGEE. The CDR3 runs to 14 residues. CDR3 in amino acids: CASSGRTGSEKLFF. CDR3 nucleotides: TGTGCCAGCAGCGGGAGGACAGGGTCGGAAAAACTGTTTTTT.

The J gene is TRBJ1-4, the V gene TRBV5-1; TRBD1 matches at 8 bases. There are 14 residues in the CDR3. Trimming took 5 bases from V and 7 from J; bases not matched to a gene: 7. Looked up from germline, CDR1 is SGHRS and CDR2 is YFSETQ. In DNA, the CDR3 is TGCGCCAGCAGTCCCGACAGGGGTGGTGAAAAACTGTTTTTT. This translates into CASSPDRGGEKLFF. The complete variable domain, with remaining parts taken from reference TRBV5-1 and TRBJ1-4, reads KAGVTQTPRYLIKTRGQQVTLSCSPISGHRSVSWYQQTPGQGLQFLFEYFSETQRNKGNFPGRFSGRQFSNSRSEMNVSTLELGDSALYLCASSPDRGGEKLFFGSGTQLSVL.

The chain is built from TRBV10-1 and TRBJ2-1; 8 bases map to TRBD1. Trimming took 2 bases from V and 0 from J; bases not matched to a gene: 6. The CDR3 contains 17 residues. Per germline, CDR1 WNHNN and CDR2 SYGVQD (reference sequence). The CDR3 coding sequence is TGCGCCAGCAGTGAGGCCATCGGGACAGGCTCCTACAATGAGCAGTTCTTC. It translates to CASSEAIGTGSYNEQFF.

This chain joins TRBV5-1 and TRBJ2-1; perhaps TRBD2 as D (6 bases). From germline, CDR1 is SGHRS and CDR2 YFSETQ. The germline V and J ends were trimmed by 0 bases and 6 bases, with 16 bases remaining between them. CDR3 size: 16 residues. The CDR3 DNA sequence: TGCGCCAGCAGCTTGGCCGGGGGAGTGCGGGGCAATGAGCAGTTCTTC. Its protein product is CASSLAGGVRGNEQFF.

The chain joins TRBV18 to TRBJ2-1; D gene ambiguous. Deletions cut 5 bases from V and 5 bases from J, with 7 bases between. Germline CDR1 is KGHSH and CDR2 is LQKENI. CDR3 length equals 12 residues. CDR3 bases: TGTGCCAGCTCATCGCAGGACAATGAGCAGTTCTTC. It encodes CASSSQDNEQFF.

The rearrangement uses TRBV2 and TRBJ2-1, with TRBD1 matching 9 bases. The CDR3 covers 11 residues. The J segment lost 8 bases and the V segment lost 11 bases, leaving 4 bases of the junction unmatched. CDR1 is SNHLY, CDR2 FYNNEI, per germline. As DNA, the CDR3 is TGTGCCGGGGGACAGGGCTATGAGCAGTTCTTC. Translation gives CAGGQGYEQFF. The full variable domain, in which reference TRBV2 and TRBJ2-1 provide the parts outside the CDR3, is EPEVTQTPSHQVTQMGQEVILRCVPISNHLYFYWYRQILGQKVEFLVSFYNNEISEKSEIFDDQFSVERPDGSNFTLKIRSTKLEDSAMYFCAGGQGYEQFFGPGTRLTVL.

The chain joins TRBV3-1 (or the pseudogene TRBV3-2) to TRBJ1-2, with D tentatively TRBD1 (5 bases). The CDR3 is made up of 16 amino acids. Germline CDR1 reads LGHDT; CDR2 reads YNNKEL (reference sequence). The V and J ends lost 4 bases and 8 bases respectively, with 23 bases between them. The CDR3, as DNA: TGTGCCAGCAGCCTGGGGGAGGGGCTATCGGAATCGGGCTACACCTTC. Translating gives CASSLGEGLSESGYTF.

The genes are TRBV19 and TRBJ2-3, with TRBD2 identical over 9 bases. Unmatched junction bases numbered 5, after V lost 2 bases and J lost 11 bases. Germline CDR1 is LNHDA and CDR2 is SQIVND (reference sequence). There are 13 residues in the CDR3. Here the CDR3 DNA reads TGTGCCAGTAGTATATACCGCGGGAGGGTGCAGTATTTT. Translated: CASSIYRGRVQYF.

V gene TRBV28 combines with J gene TRBJ1-5, with D maybe TRBD1 (6 bases). Germline V gene lookup returns CDR1 MDHEN and CDR2 SYDVKM. Deletions cut 8 bases from V and 4 bases from J, with 15 bases between. This CDR3 has 14 amino acids. CDR3 bases: TGTGCCAGCCGTTCGGGGGGCATTAATCAGCCCCAGCATTTT. It codes for CASRSGGINQPQHF.

V usage is TRBV9 and J usage is TRBJ1-5; D perhaps matches TRBD1 (6 bases). Germline V gives CDR1 SGDLS, CDR2 YYNGEE. Trimming shortened V by 0 bases and J by 2 bases, and 9 bases separated the two germline ends. The CDR3 extends over 15 amino acids. The CDR3 DNA follows: TGTGCCAGCAGCGTAGCCAGGGGCGGCAATCAGCCCCAGCATTTT. It yields the protein CASSVARGGNQPQHF.

This chain joins TRBV19 and TRBJ1-5; 12 bases match TRBD1. The CDR3 totals 16 residues. The germline gives CDR1 LNHDA, CDR2 SQIVND (reference sequence). With V trimmed by 10 bases and J by 1 base, 8 bases remained unmatched. CDR3 coding DNA: TGTGCCACGGCGCGGGACAGGGGGCTAAGCAATCAGCCCCAGCATTTT. Translating it yields CATARDRGLSNQPQHF.

This clone has a handful of counts. The chain is built from TRBV7-8 and TRBJ2-3; 12 positions agree with TRBD2. The CDR3 covers 20 residues. The germline gives CDR1 SGHVS, CDR2 FQNEAQ. V lost 0 bases and J lost 6; bases outside the gene matches: 16. As DNA, the CDR3 is TGTGCCAGCAGCTTAGCCCGCCTTTCTAGCGGGAGGGCGCAATGGGATACGCAGTATTTT. Protein product: CASSLARLSSGRAQWDTQYF.

The chain has TRBV2 and TRBJ2-3, with TRBD2 matching 10 bases. This CDR3 has 22 amino acids. J gave up 6 bases and V 8 bases, and 32 bases lay outside the gene matches. Germline CDR1 reads SNHLY; CDR2 reads FYNNEI. For the CDR3, the DNA is TGTGCCAGCGGGGGGGCTAGCGGGAGACTACCTGGGGTGCACAGATACGCGGATACGCAGTATTTT. Its protein is CASGGASGRLPGVHRYADTQYF.

V gene TRBV12-3 or TRBV12-4 combines with J gene TRBJ1-6; D unclear. V was clipped by 5 bases and J by 10 bases, with 9 bases between them. This CDR3 is 12 amino acids long. DNA of the CDR3: TGTGCCAGCAGTGCACGGAGGTCACCCCTCCACTTT. It yields the protein CASSARRSPLHF.

The chain is built from TRBV28 and TRBJ2-1, with a weak D call TRBD1 (9 bases). Germline-derived CDR1 and CDR2 are MDHEN and SYDVKM. This CDR3 spans 16 amino acids. Trimming took off 4 bases at V and 4 bases at J, with 17 bases between the two ends. CDR3 nucleotide sequence: TGTGCCAGCAGTTCCGGGAGGGGGACAGGGTACAATGAGCAGTTCTTC. Encoded protein: CASSSGRGTGYNEQFF.

This chain links TRBV18 with TRBJ2-3; TRBD1 matches at 7 bases. The CDR3 covers 14 residues. In germline, CDR1 is KGHSH, CDR2 LQKENI. Unmatched junction bases numbered 5, after V lost 6 bases and J lost 2 bases. The CDR3: CASSPGTDTDTQYF. CDR3 bases: TGTGCCAGCTCGCCCGGGACAGACACAGATACGCAGTATTTT.

This chain joins TRBV13 and TRBJ2-3, with D possibly TRBD1 on 5 matching bases. The CDR3 totals 15 residues. The V end was cut by 6 bases, the J end by 0 bases, with 13 bases between. CDR1 and CDR2 from the germline V gene are PRHDT and FYEKMQ (reference sequence). In DNA form, the CDR3 reads TGTGCCAGCAGGCATGGGTGGGGCAGCACAGATACGCAGTATTTT. The encoded protein is CASRHGWGSTDTQYF.

CDR3 residues: CASTPGRTSYGEQYF. The CDR3 region has the DNA TGTGCCAGCACCCCGGGGAGGACTAGTTACGGAGAGCAGTACTTC. The chain couples TRBV6-5 to TRBJ2-7; 7 bases align to TRBD2. Germline V lookup: CDR1 MNHEY, CDR2 SVGAGI. V was pared by 7 bases and J by 7 bases, with 16 bases of the junction left unmatched. CDR3 size: 15 residues.

This clone was recorded only once. V gene TRBV7-9 combines with J gene TRBJ2-1, with 11 bases aligning to TRBD2. This CDR3 region has 15 residues. The J segment lost 9 bases and the V segment lost 5 bases, leaving 9 bases of the junction unmatched. In germline, CDR1 is SEHNR, CDR2 FQNEAQ (reference sequence). CDR3 sequence reads: CASSQGLAGGFEQFF. CDR3 DNA sequence: TGTGCCAGCAGCCAGGGGCTAGCGGGAGGATTTGAGCAGTTCTTC.

Notes on this clone: Given a much more abundant clone one base away, this may be a read error. The CDR3 region is CASRVAQGSYEQYF. The CDR3 DNA follows: TGTGCCAGCAGGGTGGCACAGGGCTCCTACGAGCAGTACTTC. This chain uses TRBV28 with TRBJ2-7, with D tentatively TRBD1 (6 bases). The CDR3 runs 14 residues. V was cut by 6 bases and J by 0 bases, with 12 bases left in between. Looked up from germline, CDR1 is MDHEN and CDR2 is SYDVKM.

The chain has TRBV3-1 (or the pseudogene TRBV3-2) and TRBJ2-1; 8 nucleotides agree with TRBD2. This CDR3 spans 13 amino acids. V lost 3 bases, J lost 10 bases, and 5 bases stayed unmatched. CDR1 LGHDT and CDR2 YNNKEL come from the germline V gene (reference sequence). In DNA, the CDR3 is TGTGCCAGCAGCCAGATTAGCGGGGTCGAGCAGTTCTTC. It yields the protein CASSQISGVEQFF.

The chain is built from TRBV6-6 and TRBJ1-5, with 9 positions matching TRBD1. CDR1 and CDR2 (germline): MNHNY, SVGAGI (reference sequence). V shed 7 bases and J 2 bases; nucleotides not matched to a gene: 6. This CDR3 spans 15 amino acids. CDR3 amino acids: CASNGGTGRNQPQHF. The CDR3 nucleotides read TGTGCCAGCAACGGGGGGACAGGGCGCAATCAGCCCCAGCATTTT.

V gene TRBV19 combines with J gene TRBJ2-7, with D possibly being TRBD2 (6 bases). Between the trimmed V and J ends, which lost 5 bases and 6 bases, there was a span of 14 bases. The CDR3 contains 13 residues. CDR1 and CDR2 (germline): LNHDA, SQIVND (reference sequence). The CDR3 coding sequence is TGTGCCAGTAGTGCAAATAGGGGAGGCGAGCAGTACTTC. Protein: CASSANRGGEQYF. Full variable domain (rest looked up from reference TRBV19 and TRBJ2-7): DGGITQSPKYLFRKEGQNVTLSCEQNLNHDAMYWYRQDPGQGLRLIYYSQIVNDFQKGDIAEGYSVSREKKESFPLTVTSAQKNPTAFYLCASSANRGGEQYFGPGTRLTVT.